The 17 T cell receptor beta chains reported below all come from one sample, sequenced in a study of blood T cell repertoires in COVID-19. Clones were read by immunoSEQ multiplex PCR, and TCRdb kept only the in-frame ones, dropping some. The data contain fewer than 150,000 clones, approximately 78% of them singletons. The specimen sequenced was peripheral blood. The receptors originated from a woman of 80 years or more with acute or convalescent COVID-19.

This clone was recorded only once. The genes are TRBV19 and TRBJ2-1; D not resolved. The length of the CDR3 is 15 residues. The V end was cut by 8 bases, the J end by 0 bases, with 14 bases between. Germline V gives CDR1 LNHDA, CDR2 SQIVND (reference sequence). CDR3 in DNA: TGTGCCAGTGGTCGGAGCGCTAGCTCCTACAATGAGCAGTTCTTC. It is translated as CASGRSASSYNEQFF.

The V gene is TRBV5-5, the J gene TRBJ1-2; D is unresolved. The germline gives CDR1 SGHKS, CDR2 YYEKEE (reference sequence). V dropped 4 bases and J dropped 3 bases, with 4 bases sitting between them. The CDR3 runs to 11 residues. This chain's CDR3 is CASSLYYGYTF. The CDR3 nucleotides are TGTGCCAGCAGCCTCTACTATGGCTACACCTTC.

This clone was seen a few times. The gene calls are TRBV5-1 and TRBJ2-7; D possibly corresponds to TRBD2 (6 bases). V shed 3 bases and J shed 6 bases, with 16 bases lying between them. CDR1 is SGHRS and CDR2 is YFSETQ in the germline V gene. The CDR3 loop spans 14 amino acids. CDR3 sequence (DNA): TGCGCCAGCAGCTCCGGGACTCGCGCCCCCGAGCAGTACTTC. Its protein is CASSSGTRAPEQYF.

This clone was observed once. The rearrangement uses TRBV6-5 and TRBJ1-2; TRBD1 is a possible D gene (6 bases). Germline assignment: CDR1 MNHEY and CDR2 SVGAGI. The V end was cut by 6 bases, the J end by 4 bases, with 18 bases between. The CDR3 sequence is 15 residues long. This CDR3 reads CASRLSRGMLYGYTF. For the CDR3, the DNA is TGTGCCAGCAGACTCAGCAGGGGAATGCTCTATGGCTACACCTTC.

The genes are TRBV5-1 and TRBJ2-6; 14 bases match TRBD2. This CDR3 spans 17 amino acids. V gave up 7 bases and J gave up 0 bases; unmatched junction bases: 3. Germline assignment: CDR1 SGHRS and CDR2 YFSETQ. The CDR3 loop reads CASGTSGGSSGANVLTF. As DNA, the CDR3 is TGCGCCAGCGGGACTAGCGGGGGTTCCTCTGGGGCCAACGTCCTGACTTTC.

This chain joins TRBV15 and TRBJ2-3; 9 bases are a match to TRBD2. With 0 bases clipped from V and 1 base from J, the junction kept 2 bases outside the gene matches. Germline CDR1 LNHNV, CDR2 YYDKDF (reference sequence). The CDR3 runs 16 residues. CDR3 residues: CATSRDSSGGTDTQYF. CDR3 nucleotides: TGTGCCACCAGCAGAGACTCTAGCGGGGGCACAGATACGCAGTATTTT. The full variable domain, in which reference TRBV15 and TRBJ2-3 provide the parts outside the CDR3, is DAMVIQNPRYQVTQFGKPVTLSCSQTLNHNVMYWYQQKSSQAPKLLFHYYDKDFNNEADTPDNFQSRRPNTSFCFLDIRSPGLGDTAMYLCATSRDSSGGTDTQYFGPGTRLTVL.

This sequence joins TRBV21-1 and TRBJ2-1; the D call TRBD2 from the table was never checked on the DNA. TRBV21-1 is marked as a pseudogene. This CDR3 region has 18 residues. The CDR3 DNA reads as TGTGCCAGCAGCCGAAAGGACTTCGAGCGGACCGAGGCGGGGGAGCAGTTCTTC. It codes for CASSRKDFERTEAGEQFF.

V gene TRBV7-9 combines with J gene TRBJ1-1, with TRBD1 identical over 8 bases. Unmatched junction bases numbered 8, after V lost 3 bases and J lost 5 bases. CDR3 length: 15 residues. Germline V gives CDR1 SEHNR, CDR2 FQNEAQ (reference sequence). CDR3 loop: CASSLTGARGTEAFF. The CDR3 DNA reads as TGTGCCAGCAGCTTGACAGGGGCGAGGGGAACTGAAGCTTTCTTT.

This sequence joins TRBV27 and TRBJ2-1; TRBD2 matches 9 bases. V lost 2 bases and J lost 2; bases outside the gene matches: 4. Germline values: CDR1 MNHEY, CDR2 SMNVEV (reference sequence). This CDR3 is built from 16 residues. CDR3 sequence: CASSLRGGRAYNEQFF. CDR3 bases: TGTGCCAGCAGTTTACGAGGCGGGAGGGCCTACAATGAGCAGTTCTTC.

The V gene is TRBV27, the J gene TRBJ2-1; TRBD2 agrees at 12 bases. This CDR3 contains 16 residues. V gave up 0 bases and J gave up 6 bases; unmatched junction bases: 3. Germline V CDR1 and CDR2: MNHEY, SMNVEV (reference sequence). CDR3 region: CASSLSGTSGLNEQFF. In DNA, the CDR3 is TGTGCCAGCAGTTTATCGGGGACTAGCGGGCTCAATGAGCAGTTCTTC.

This chain connects TRBV19 to TRBJ1-2, with D unclear. Per germline, CDR1 LNHDA and CDR2 SQIVND (reference sequence). V gave up 3 bases and J gave up 1 base, with 12 bases separating them. The CDR3 extends over 15 amino acids. CDR3 sequence: CASSMSHQLNYGYTF. The CDR3 DNA reads as TGTGCCAGTAGTATGAGTCATCAACTTAACTATGGCTACACCTTC.

The chain combines TRBV25-1 with TRBJ2-7; D not resolved. The V end was cut by 8 bases, the J end by 1 base, with 18 bases between. This CDR3 is 15 amino acids long. The V gene's germline CDR1 is MGHDK and CDR2 SYGVNS. This CDR3 reads CASSRPRGPSYEQYF. In DNA form, the CDR3 reads TGTGCCAGCTCCCGCCCAAGAGGTCCTTCCTACGAGCAGTACTTC.

The chain is built from TRBV5-6 and TRBJ1-2; D ambiguous. The CDR3 covers 14 residues. The V gene's germline CDR1 is SGHDT and CDR2 YYEEEE. The V gene lost 4 bases and the J gene lost 4 bases, with 14 bases spanning the gap. CDR3 sequence: CASSPGRTVYGYTF. The DNA for the CDR3 is TGTGCCAGCAGCCCCGGGAGGACGGTCTATGGCTACACCTTC.

This clone was seen once. This chain connects TRBV15 to TRBJ2-1, with 7 bases fitting TRBD2. With 0 bases clipped from V and 9 bases from J, the junction kept 11 bases outside the gene matches. The germline V gene encodes CDR1 LNHNV and CDR2 YYDKDF (reference sequence). The CDR3 runs to 16 residues. Here the CDR3 DNA reads TGTGCCACCAGCAGAGATCACTGGCGGGAGTTGGGTGAGCAGTTCTTC. The encoded protein is CATSRDHWRELGEQFF.

The V gene is TRBV11-2, the J gene TRBJ2-3, with D unclear. The CDR3 consists of 14 residues. Trimming took 3 bases from V and 2 from J, leaving 9 bases between them. Per the germline V gene, CDR1 is SGHAT and CDR2 is FQNNGV. Here the CDR3 reads CASSFTVSTDTQYF. The CDR3 DNA reads as TGTGCCAGCAGCTTTACAGTTTCCACAGATACGCAGTATTTT.

This sequence joins TRBV5-4 and TRBJ2-5, with D tentatively TRBD1 (6 bases). Trimming pared 0 bases from V and 4 bases from J, leaving 7 bases between. CDR1 and CDR2 (germline): SGHNT, YYREEE (reference sequence). CDR3 length: 13 amino acids. The CDR3 here is CASSLDRVETQYF. The CDR3 DNA reads TGTGCCAGCAGCTTGGACAGGGTAGAGACCCAGTACTTC.

This sequence joins TRBV6-5 and TRBJ2-7; D is possibly TRBD2 (6 bases). The CDR3 runs 14 residues. V was clipped by 8 bases and J by 6 bases, with 20 bases between them. The germline gives CDR1 MNHEY, CDR2 SVGAGI. The CDR3: CASSLLTGVLEQYF. The CDR3 coding sequence is TGTGCCAGCTCTCTTTTAACGGGAGTTCTCGAGCAGTACTTC.